Listed below are T cell receptor beta chains from one sample, sequenced in a study of T cell clonotyping in hematopoietic cell transplantation. Method: immunoSEQ multiplex PCR; TCRdb's copy keeps in-frame clones and lacks some. The table lists about 27,000 clones, 70% to 75% of them singletons. The sample here was peripheral blood mononuclear cells, taken before stem cell transplant. These receptors all come from a man aged 50 or older with myelodysplastic syndrome. Some clones in this sample may be carry-over from other donors' samples. CDR3s include the opening cysteine and the closing phenylalanine or tryptophan. D genes are given only for firm matches. Clone size is shown for a subset of rows, as once, few, many or a class of expanded clone.

cdr3_nt	cdr3_aa	d_call	clone_size	v_call	j_call
TGCGCCAGCAGCTCAGACAGGGGGTCGGCCTATGGCTACACCTTC	CASSSDRGSAYGYTF	TRBD1	-	TRBV5-1	TRBJ1-2
TGCGCCAGCAGCCTGCTAGCGGAAGGGGAGACCCAGTACTTC	CASSLLAEGETQYF	TRBD2	-	TRBV5-1	TRBJ2-5
TGTGCCAGCAGCCGAGCGGGAGTCCAAAATGAGCAGTTCTTC	CASSRAGVQNEQFF	TRBD2	-	TRBV11-3	TRBJ2-1
TGCAGCGTGGGGACGGACCAACAAGAGACCCAGTACTTC	CSVGTDQQETQYF	-	-	TRBV29-1	TRBJ2-5
TGTGCCTGGAGTGCATGGGGAATATTGTTGGGCAGGGGCGACTATGGCTACACCTTC	CAWSAWGILLGRGDYGYTF	-	-	TRBV30	TRBJ1-2
TGTGCCAGCAGCCAAGAGCAGACGCCCTATGGCTACACCTTC	CASSQEQTPYGYTF	-	few	TRBV4-2	TRBJ1-2
TGTGCCAGCAGCTTGGGGGGGCCGGAACGGGGAGATACGCAGTATTTT	CASSLGGPERGDTQYF	-	-	TRBV5-4	TRBJ2-3
TGTGCCAGCAGACTGACAGGGATCAATGAAAAACTGTTTTTT	CASRLTGINEKLFF	TRBD1	-	TRBV28	TRBJ1-4
TGCAGCGTTCAGAAGAACACTGAAGCTTTCTTT	CSVQKNTEAFF	-	few	TRBV29-1	TRBJ1-1
TGTGCCAGCATGGGGCAGGACCAAGAGACCCAGTACTTC	CASMGQDQETQYF	-	-	TRBV2	TRBJ2-5
TGTGCCAGCAGTGCCCGGGACAGCGGCTACGAGCAGTACTTC	CASSARDSGYEQYF	TRBD1	-	TRBV6-1	TRBJ2-7
TGCAGCGTCGGGACTGTTGGGGTGAACTATGGCTACACCTTC	CSVGTVGVNYGYTF	-	-	TRBV29-1	TRBJ1-2
TGCAGCGTTCGGGACACTGAAGCTTTCTTT	CSVRDTEAFF	-	-	TRBV29-1	TRBJ1-1